A selection of T cell receptor beta chains follows, all from one sample in a study of cytomegalovirus exposure and HLA in healthy donors. Generated by immunoSEQ multiplex PCR, the TCRdb table keeps only in-frame clones and is missing some. The data show roughly 190,000 clones, about 89% seen once. The specimen sequenced was PBMCs. The origin of the receptors is a man younger than 40 in good health and CMV-seropositive. The CDR3 runs from the conserved cysteine through the conserved F or W. The order of the fields is J gene, V gene, CDR3 protein.

j_gene: TRBJ2-7
v_gene: TRBV11-2
CDR3aa: CASSFIPSGSWTSSYEQYF

j_gene: TRBJ2-1
v_gene: TRBV9
CDR3aa: CASSSRWEWNEQFF

j_gene: TRBJ1-2
v_gene: TRBV4-3
CDR3aa: CASSQDLTGGDGYTF

j_gene: TRBJ1-2
v_gene: TRBV19
CDR3aa: CASREGQGNYGYTF

j_gene: TRBJ2-6
v_gene: TRBV27
CDR3aa: CASSWTGGSGANVLTF

j_gene: TRBJ1-2
v_gene: TRBV7-2
CDR3aa: CASSLSGLHSTF

j_gene: TRBJ2-3
v_gene: TRBV6-6
CDR3aa: CASSYRGPIGTDTQYF

j_gene: TRBJ1-2
v_gene: TRBV19
CDR3aa: CASSMSVNYGYTF

j_gene: TRBJ2-3
v_gene: TRBV2
CDR3aa: CASRRASGRADTQYF

j_gene: TRBJ1-2
v_gene: TRBV7-8
CDR3aa: CASSLGPGPPNYGYTF

j_gene: TRBJ1-4
v_gene: TRBV2
CDR3aa: CASSEWSSPNEKLFF

j_gene: TRBJ2-5
v_gene: TRBV7-2
CDR3aa: CASSLVGRETETQYF

j_gene: TRBJ2-3
v_gene: TRBV2
CDR3aa: CASSVDRGRTDTQYF

j_gene: TRBJ2-7
v_gene: TRBV28
CDR3aa: CASSLAYEQYF

j_gene: TRBJ2-7
v_gene: TRBV4-1
CDR3aa: CASSQALTMSYEQYF

j_gene: TRBJ1-6
v_gene: TRBV2
CDR3aa: CASTTTPDSYSPLHF

j_gene: TRBJ2-3
v_gene: TRBV28
CDR3aa: CASSFRGGPDTQYF

j_gene: TRBJ1-5
v_gene: TRBV6-5
CDR3aa: CASTRGSNQPQHF

j_gene: TRBJ2-7
v_gene: TRBV27
CDR3aa: CASSRGQTYEQYF

j_gene: TRBJ2-3
v_gene: TRBV9
CDR3aa: CASSVTGGADTQYF

j_gene: TRBJ2-7
v_gene: TRBV7-3
CDR3aa: CASSLLGGAAMGGEQYF

j_gene: TRBJ1-1
v_gene: TRBV30
CDR3aa: CAWRYPTVNTEAFF

j_gene: TRBJ1-2
v_gene: TRBV7-9
CDR3aa: CASSQLGGGYGYTF

j_gene: TRBJ2-1
v_gene: TRBV7-2
CDR3aa: CASSLGTRNNEQFF

j_gene: TRBJ2-4
v_gene: TRBV7-6
CDR3aa: CASSSQDPFGYLLAKNIQYF

j_gene: TRBJ1-2
v_gene: TRBV6-5
CDR3aa: CASSYFRTGESGYTF

j_gene: TRBJ1-4
v_gene: TRBV9
CDR3aa: CASSVGPGDSRNFEKLFF

j_gene: TRBJ2-3
v_gene: TRBV5-1
CDR3aa: CASSLSGGTDTQYF

j_gene: TRBJ2-5
v_gene: TRBV6-5
CDR3aa: CASSYSGETQYF

j_gene: TRBJ1-2
v_gene: TRBV29-1
CDR3aa: CSVGSPGTGYGYTF

j_gene: TRBJ1-1
v_gene: TRBV5-6
CDR3aa: CASSFNGWSNTEAFF

j_gene: TRBJ2-7
v_gene: TRBV6-5
CDR3aa: CASSYSWQGYEQYF

j_gene: TRBJ2-5
v_gene: TRBV5-4
CDR3aa: CASSLVGTTQETQYF

j_gene: TRBJ2-1
v_gene: TRBV5-1
CDR3aa: CASSAGDRTANEQFF

j_gene: TRBJ1-5
v_gene: TRBV2
CDR3aa: CASSPRGQNQPQHF

j_gene: TRBJ1-2
v_gene: TRBV5-4
CDR3aa: CASSPMGQTVYGYTF

j_gene: TRBJ1-5
v_gene: TRBV11-1
CDR3aa: CASSLGPQHF

j_gene: TRBJ2-7
v_gene: TRBV7-8
CDR3aa: CASSLGGTGAYEQYF

j_gene: TRBJ1-5
v_gene: TRBV18
CDR3aa: CASSPGTGDQPQHF

j_gene: TRBJ1-6
v_gene: TRBV18
CDR3aa: CASSPMSSYNSPLHF

j_gene: TRBJ2-3
v_gene: TRBV29-1
CDR3aa: CSVERRGGWTSTDTQYF

j_gene: TRBJ2-1
v_gene: TRBV5-1
CDR3aa: CASSFSSGRWDEQFF

j_gene: TRBJ1-4
v_gene: TRBV9
CDR3aa: CASSVVGEGEKLFF

j_gene: TRBJ2-1
v_gene: TRBV29-1
CDR3aa: CSGGRNNEQFF

j_gene: TRBJ1-3
v_gene: TRBV30
CDR3aa: CAWSVPWGSGNTIYF

j_gene: TRBJ2-1
v_gene: TRBV10-3
CDR3aa: CAISPGLAVQNEQFF

j_gene: TRBJ2-7
v_gene: TRBV4-1
CDR3aa: CASSQDPAGYEQYF

j_gene: TRBJ2-3
v_gene: TRBV5-6
CDR3aa: CASSPGESTSTDTQYF

j_gene: TRBJ2-1
v_gene: TRBV6-6
CDR3aa: CASSFGRARGNEQFF

j_gene: TRBJ2-7
v_gene: TRBV28
CDR3aa: CASRPGSAYEQYF

j_gene: TRBJ1-2
v_gene: TRBV10-3
CDR3aa: CAISESGAAYGYTF